Listed here are 32 T cell receptor beta chains from one sample, sequenced in a study of T-cell memory formation after mild COVID-19 (TCRdb year 2021). Libraries were made using 5' RACE. Sequencing was performed on an Illumina NovaSeq 6000. Starting from the raw public reads, TCRdb applied fastp trimming at Q25, assembled clones with MiXCR and retained in-frame beta chains. Rows are unified per CDR3 protein, each entry keeping the most common DNA and genes. The table for this sample lists 150,000 to 200,000 distinct CDR3 sequences; 10% to 15% of them were counted only once. Approximately 3.6% of the sample lies in the top ten. The sequencing sample was made of PBMCs or a T cell subset sorted from them (not recorded which). The receptors originated from a man aged 18 to 30 who had mild COVID-19 (a few samples of this study predate the infection). The sample titles of this study are shuffled in the database, so cell type and time point are left out; the donor was told from shared clones.

This clonotype was picked up a small number of times. The CDR3 loop is CASSLGGGADEQYF. The CDR3 coding sequence is TGCGCCAGCAGCTTGGGAGGGGGGGCGGACGAGCAGTACTTC. The chain has TRBV5-1 and TRBJ2-7; D may be TRBD2 (7 bases). V shed 0 bases and J shed 5 bases, with 12 bases lying between them. The CDR3 covers 14 residues. Germline lookup yields CDR1 SGHRS and CDR2 YFSETQ.

The chain couples TRBV28 to TRBJ1-1; 7 bases line up with TRBD1. The CDR3 has 14 amino acids. Germline CDR1 is MDHEN and CDR2 is SYDVKM. V shed 6 bases and J 4 bases; nucleotides not matched to a gene: 8. CDR3 amino acids: CASSRQGGGTEAFF. The CDR3 DNA sequence: TGTGCCAGCAGCAGACAGGGTGGAGGCACTGAAGCTTTCTTT.

V gene TRBV10-3 combines with J gene TRBJ1-2, with TRBD1 matching over 7 bases. The germline V gene has CDR1 ENHRY and CDR2 SYGVKD. The CDR3 is made up of 13 amino acids. V lost 6 bases to trimming and J lost 6 bases; unmatched junction nucleotides: 7. The CDR3 DNA is TGTGCCATCAGCGGCACAGGGGACCATGGCTACACCTTC. Translating gives CAISGTGDHGYTF.

The rearrangement joins TRBV7-2 to TRBJ1-2; D possibly corresponds to TRBD1 (5 bases). V lost 5 bases to trimming and J lost 8 bases, with 15 bases between them. CDR3 length: 13 residues. Germline CDR1 reads SGHTA; CDR2 reads FQGNSA. The CDR3 nucleotides read TGTGCCAGCAGCCCCTCCAAGGGACGGGGCTACACCTTC. Protein sequence: CASSPSKGRGYTF.

V and J are TRBV24-1 and TRBJ2-2; TRBD2 matches 13 bases. The CDR3 spans 18 residues. The V gene's germline CDR1 is KGHDR and CDR2 SFDVKD. V lost 3 bases and J lost 7; bases outside the gene matches: 10. The CDR3 protein is CATSDTGTSGVSSGELFF. CDR3 nucleotide sequence: TGTGCCACCAGTGATACCGGGACTAGCGGGGTATCCAGCGGGGAGCTGTTTTTT.

The rearrangement joins TRBV29-1 to TRBJ2-5; D is perhaps TRBD1 (6 bases). This CDR3 comprises 12 residues. The germline CDR1 and CDR2 sequences are SQVTM and ANQGSEA. The V and J ends lost 7 bases and 0 bases respectively, with 9 bases between them. The CDR3 coding sequence is TGCAGCGGAGGGGGATACCAAGAGACCCAGTACTTC. Translated: CSGGGYQETQYF.

The gene calls are TRBV7-9 and TRBJ2-5; D call uncertain. The CDR3 loop spans 14 amino acids. Trimming shortened V by 5 bases and J by 0 bases, and 10 bases separated the two germline ends. In germline, CDR1 is SEHNR, CDR2 FQNEAQ (reference sequence). This chain's CDR3 is CASSQQWNQETQYF. CDR3 nucleotides: TGTGCCAGCAGCCAACAGTGGAACCAAGAGACCCAGTACTTC.

In its sample, this clonotype was seen a few times. The gene calls are TRBV6-6 and TRBJ2-4; possibly TRBD2 for D (5 bases). Germline lookup yields CDR1 MNHNY and CDR2 SVGAGI (reference sequence). There are 14 residues in the CDR3. Between the trimmed V and J ends, which lost 5 bases and 0 bases, there was a span of 8 bases. The CDR3 sequence is CASSHGKAKNIQYF. DNA for the CDR3: TGTGCCAGCAGTCACGGGAAAGCCAAAAACATTCAGTACTTC.

The sample holds many counts of this clonotype. V and J are TRBV15 and TRBJ2-1; TRBD2 matches 9 bases. The CDR3 runs 15 residues. CDR1 and CDR2 from the germline V gene are LNHNV and YYDKDF (reference sequence). V was clipped by 5 bases and J by 4 bases; unmatched bases: 6. The CDR3 DNA reads as TGTGCCACCAGCCTGGGACTAGCAGATTACAATGAGCAGTTCTTC. Protein: CATSLGLADYNEQFF.

This clonotype was counted once. The chain carries TRBV7-6 and TRBJ2-5, with a possible D match to TRBD1 (6 bases). Germline CDR1 SGHVS, CDR2 FNYEAQ. The V gene lost 6 bases and the J gene lost 2 bases, with 16 bases spanning the gap. The CDR3 is made up of 15 amino acids. Here the CDR3 reads CASSPPEQGQETQYF. CDR3 in DNA: TGTGCCAGCAGTCCCCCGGAACAGGGACAAGAGACCCAGTACTTC.

V gene TRBV14 combines with J gene TRBJ1-5, with a possible D match to TRBD1 (5 bases). Between the trimmed V and J ends, which lost 2 bases and 6 bases, there was a span of 8 bases. CDR1 and CDR2 from the germline V gene are SGHDN and FVKESK. This CDR3 has 13 residues. CDR3 DNA sequence: TGTGCCAGCAGCCAATGGGGGGGTCAGCCCCAGCATTTT. Its protein is CASSQWGGQPQHF.

The chain is built from TRBV7-2 and TRBJ2-5; the D is unclear. The CDR3 runs to 14 residues. CDR1 and CDR2 from the germline V gene are SGHTA and FQGNSA. V was clipped by 1 base and J by 4 bases, with 10 bases between them. The CDR3 spells CASSLVQAPETQYF. DNA for the CDR3: TGTGCCAGCAGCTTAGTACAAGCCCCAGAGACCCAGTACTTC.

The chain employs TRBV9 and TRBJ2-5, with TRBD2 matching 12 bases. This CDR3 spans 20 amino acids. The V gene's germline CDR1 is SGDLS and CDR2 YYNGEE. The ends lost 0 bases at V and 0 bases at J; junction bases unmatched: 12. DNA for the CDR3: TGTGCCAGCAGCGTAGATGGCCGACTAGCGGGGGATGAGTACCAAGAGACCCAGTACTTC. Encoded protein: CASSVDGRLAGDEYQETQYF.

This clonotype has more than one count but fewer than ten. This rearrangement joins TRBV6-6 to TRBJ1-1, with D possibly TRBD1 on 5 matching bases. Germline values: CDR1 MNHNY, CDR2 SVGAGI (reference sequence). The CDR3 contains 13 residues. The V end lost 5 bases, the J end lost 1 base, and 8 bases lay between the germline ends. For the CDR3, the DNA is TGTGCCAGCAGTCAAGGGGAGAACACTGAAGCTTTCTTT. It codes for CASSQGENTEAFF.

The chain recombines TRBV18 with TRBJ2-4; possibly TRBD2 for D (6 bases). V was shortened by 8 bases and J by 2 bases, with 16 bases between the two germline ends. The CDR3 sequence is 15 residues long. Germline V CDR1 and CDR2: KGHSH, LQKENI. The CDR3 DNA sequence: TGTGCCAGCCTGGAGTCCGGGGGACCCAAAAACATTCAGTACTTC. It translates to CASLESGGPKNIQYF.

The gene calls are TRBV6-6 and TRBJ2-4, with 7 nucleotides matching TRBD1. CDR1 is MNHNY, CDR2 SVGAGI, per germline (reference sequence). The CDR3 is made up of 16 amino acids. Losses at the gene ends were 6 bases for V and 9 bases for J; bases not matched to a gene: 17. CDR3 in DNA: TGTGCCAGCAGCCCCCCAGGACAGGTCCTTTCTGGCATTCAGTACTTC. This encodes CASSPPGQVLSGIQYF.

V usage is TRBV7-2 and J usage is TRBJ2-3; 11 positions match TRBD2. V was pared by 6 bases and J by 2 bases, with 7 bases of the junction left unmatched. Germline loops: CDR1 SGHTA, CDR2 FQGNSA. This CDR3 has 16 amino acids. As DNA, the CDR3 is TGTGCCAGCAGTTTACTAGCGGGGGCCCTCACAGATACGCAGTATTTT. Amino acids: CASSLLAGALTDTQYF.

The J gene is TRBJ2-7, the V gene TRBV5-1, with 10 bases that match TRBD1. This CDR3 is built from 15 residues. Germline-derived CDR1 and CDR2 are SGHRS and YFSETQ. J lost 7 bases, V lost 2 bases, and 9 bases had no gene match. The CDR3 DNA follows: TGCGCCAGCAGCTTCGGACAGGGGGTTTCGAGAGAGCAGTACTTC. Translated, it gives CASSFGQGVSREQYF.

This clonotype was detected a few times. This rearrangement joins TRBV7-2 to TRBJ2-3; D gene uncertain. Germline V gene lookup returns CDR1 SGHTA and CDR2 FQGNSA. Trimming cost V 5 bases and J 5 bases, with 14 bases left between them. This CDR3 comprises 14 residues. Written as DNA, the CDR3 is TGTGCCAGCAGCCGGCGTTACGTGGGAGATACGCAGTATTTT. Translating gives CASSRRYVGDTQYF.

The chain links TRBV4-3 to TRBJ2-1, with a weak D call TRBD2 (6 bases). The ends were cut back, 0 bases at V and 12 bases at J, with 15 bases in the middle. Germline CDR1 LGHNA, CDR2 YSLEER. The CDR3 is 14 amino acids. This chain's CDR3 is CASSQDIGLARQFF. The CDR3 region has the DNA TGCGCCAGCAGCCAAGATATCGGGCTAGCGAGGCAGTTCTTC.

The chain joins TRBV5-1 to TRBJ2-3; TRBD1 is a possible D gene (6 bases). The CDR3 length is 15 residues. V was pared by 2 bases and J by 5 bases, with 15 bases between. Per germline, CDR1 SGHRS and CDR2 YFSETQ. This chain's CDR3 is CASSLTGPIGDTQYF. In DNA, the CDR3 is TGCGCCAGCAGCTTAACAGGGCCGATAGGAGATACGCAGTATTTT. Drawing the rest from reference TRBV5-1 and TRBJ2-3, the complete variable domain is KAGVTQTPRYLIKTRGQQVTLSCSPISGHRSVSWYQQTPGQGLQFLFEYFSETQRNKGNFPGRFSGRQFSNSRSEMNVSTLELGDSALYLCASSLTGPIGDTQYFGPGTRLTVL.

This clonotype was observed at least ten times. The chain employs TRBV2 and TRBJ1-2, with TRBD1 matching 7 bases. Germline trimming cut 8 bases from V and 4 bases from J; bases unmatched to any gene: 10. The CDR3 has 14 residues. Germline loops: CDR1 SNHLY, CDR2 FYNNEI. The CDR3 DNA reads TGTGCCAGCCTTTATTTGGGACAGAGCTATGGCTACACCTTC. Protein sequence: CASLYLGQSYGYTF.

The J gene is TRBJ1-2, the V gene TRBV20-1, with D tentatively TRBD1 (5 bases). This CDR3 has 15 residues. Trimming pared 5 bases from V and 4 bases from J, leaving 20 bases between. Looked up from germline, CDR1 is DFQATT and CDR2 is SNEGSKA (reference sequence). CDR3 loop: CSARDWGVGSYGYTF. CDR3 DNA: TGCAGTGCTCGCGACTGGGGCGTAGGATCCTATGGCTACACCTTC.

V and J are TRBV5-6 and TRBJ2-3, with D tentatively TRBD2 (5 bases). The germline V gene has CDR1 SGHDT and CDR2 YYEEEE. The V end was cut by 1 base, the J end by 3 bases, with 9 bases between. The CDR3 runs to 14 residues. CDR3 bases: TGTGCCAGCAGCTTGTGGACGGGGACAGATACGCAGTATTTT. Translating it yields CASSLWTGTDTQYF.

The gene calls are TRBV6-5 and TRBJ1-6; 10 nucleotides line up with TRBD1. The germline gives CDR1 MNHEY, CDR2 SVGAGI. The CDR3 loop spans 16 amino acids. The V segment lost 6 bases and the J segment 1 base; nucleotides outside the gene matches: 3. The CDR3 spells CASRRTGGSYNSPLHF. DNA of the CDR3: TGTGCCAGCAGACGGACAGGGGGATCCTATAATTCACCCCTCCACTTT.

The rearrangement uses TRBV24-1 and TRBJ1-6, with D unclear. V lost 12 bases to trimming and J lost 9 bases, with 17 bases between them. This CDR3 region has 13 residues. Germline V CDR1 and CDR2: KGHDR, SFDVKD. CDR3 region: CASRVGLGSPLHF. The CDR3 region has the DNA TGTGCCTCCCGGGTGGGTCTGGGTTCACCCCTCCACTTT.

The chain is built from TRBV5-5 and TRBJ2-2; 10 bases match TRBD1. Germline V gives CDR1 SGHKS, CDR2 YYEKEE (reference sequence). The CDR3 is 14 amino acids. The V gene end was trimmed by 7 bases and the J gene end by 4 bases; junction bases not matched to a gene: 4. The DNA of the CDR3 is TGTGCCAGCGAGGGACAGGGGTTCACCGGGGAGCTGTTTTTT. Its translation: CASEGQGFTGELFF.

This rearrangement joins TRBV7-8 to TRBJ1-2; D is ambiguous. Germline V gene lookup returns CDR1 SGHVS and CDR2 FQNEAQ. V lost 1 base, J lost 8 bases, and 14 bases lay in between. The CDR3 is 14 amino acids. CDR3: CASSLGSDLVGYTF. The CDR3 nucleotides are TGTGCCAGCAGCTTAGGCTCGGACCTGGTGGGCTACACCTTC. Filled out from reference TRBV7-8 and TRBJ1-2, the complete variable domain reads GAGVSQSPRYKVAKRGQDVALRCDPISGHVSLFWYQQALGQGPEFLTYFQNEAQLDKSGLPSDRFFAERPEGSVSTLKIQRTQQEDSAVYLCASSLGSDLVGYTFGSGTRLTVV.

The J gene is TRBJ1-2, the V gene TRBV6-1; D may be TRBD1 (5 bases). The germline CDR1 and CDR2 sequences are MNHNS and SASEGT. The length of the CDR3 is 15 residues. Deletions cut 7 bases from V and 4 bases from J, with 19 bases between. The CDR3 is CASMFRRADSYGYTF. The CDR3 region has the DNA TGTGCCAGCATGTTTCGCAGGGCCGATTCCTATGGCTACACCTTC.

The chain uses TRBV30 and TRBJ1-3, with unresolved D. The germline V and J ends were trimmed by 1 base and 0 bases, with 7 bases remaining between them. Germline assignment: CDR1 GTSNPN and CDR2 SVGIG (reference sequence). The CDR3 is made up of 14 amino acids. The CDR3 nucleotides are TGTGCCTGGAGTGGAAAAAACTCTGGAAACACCATATATTTT. This translates into CAWSGKNSGNTIYF.

Turning to this clonotype: The junction departs from germline at one end; a sequencing error may be responsible. The rearrangement joins TRBV7-7 to TRBJ2-3; D possibly corresponds to TRBD1 (5 bases). The germline gives CDR1 SSHAT, CDR2 FNYEAQ (reference sequence). The CDR3 loop spans 13 amino acids. This chain's CDR3 is CASSFGSGDTQYF. The CDR3 region has the DNA TGTGCTAGCAGCTTCGGGTCAGGGGATACGCAGTATTTT.

This clonotype was seen a handful of times. The chain combines TRBV12-3 or TRBV12-4 with TRBJ2-3; D may be TRBD2 (6 bases). V lost 10 bases and J lost 2, with 16 bases in between. The CDR3 is made up of 14 amino acids. CDR3 protein: CATKVGGDTDTQYF. CDR3 nucleotides: TGTGCCACCAAAGTGGGAGGTGACACAGATACGCAGTATTTT.